The clone carrying this TCR beta chain was observed a few times. The target antigen is unknown. TCRdb fed the 5' RACE reads into MiXCR, producing one record per CDR3 protein. This table has 220,000 or so distinct CDR3 sequences, around 19% appearing once. The data belong to a study of CD8 T cells in ankylosing spondylitis. Germline V CDR1 and CDR2: MNHEY, SMNVEV (reference sequence). The CDR3 is made up of 13 amino acids. Trimming shortened V by 6 bases and J by 5 bases, and 14 bases separated the two germline ends. Findings and caveats of the study: Blood from ankylosing spondylitis patients appeared to carry a characteristic roughly 8-variant TCR beta motif. Disease-linked clones were found to be CD8+ and relatively rare in peripheral blood. Reports of some motif variants in reactive arthritis synovial fluid and blood predate this one. Significant enrichment of disease-linked clones was reported in matched ankylosing spondylitis synovial fluid.

This receptor was obtained from a male donor with ankylosing spondylitis. The chain couples TRBV27 to TRBJ2-7, with D possibly being TRBD1 or TRBD2 (5 bases each). Sequencing used blood, either unsorted or a sorted T cell fraction (not recorded which). CDR3 protein: CASSPLGANEQYF. CDR3 bases: TGTGCCAGCAGCCCCCTCGGGGCTAACGAGCAGTACTTC.